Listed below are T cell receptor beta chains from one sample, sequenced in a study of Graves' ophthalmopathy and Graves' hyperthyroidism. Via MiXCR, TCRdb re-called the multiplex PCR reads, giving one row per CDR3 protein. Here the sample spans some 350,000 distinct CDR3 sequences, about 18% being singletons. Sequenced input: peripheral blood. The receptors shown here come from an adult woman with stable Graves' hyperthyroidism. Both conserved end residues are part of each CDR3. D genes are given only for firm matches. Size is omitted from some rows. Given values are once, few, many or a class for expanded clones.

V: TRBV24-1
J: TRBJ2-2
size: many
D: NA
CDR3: CATSDLARDTGELFF
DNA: TGTGCCACCAGTGATTTGGCTAGGGACACCGGGGAGCTGTTTTTT

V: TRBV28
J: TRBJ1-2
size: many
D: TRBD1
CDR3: CASSYGQGYGYTF
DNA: TGTGCCAGCAGTTACGGACAGGGCTATGGCTACACCTTC

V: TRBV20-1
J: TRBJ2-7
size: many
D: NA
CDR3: CSARVSDSGYEQYF
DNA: TGCAGTGCTAGAGTTAGTGACAGTGGTTACGAGCAGTACTTC

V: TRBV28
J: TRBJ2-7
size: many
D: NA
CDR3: CASSFLGIGHEQYF
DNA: TGTGCCAGCAGTTTTCTGGGGATTGGTCACGAGCAGTACTTC

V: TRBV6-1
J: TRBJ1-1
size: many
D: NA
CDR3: CASSEGPGTEAFF
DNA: TGTGCCAGCAGCGAAGGGCCGGGCACTGAAGCTTTCTTT

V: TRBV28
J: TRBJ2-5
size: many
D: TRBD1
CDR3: CASSPYGTVSLQETQYF
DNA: TGTGCCAGCAGTCCCTACGGGACAGTGAGCCTCCAAGAGACCCAGTACTTC

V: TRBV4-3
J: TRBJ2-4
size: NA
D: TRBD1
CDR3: CASSQDGTVAKNIQYF
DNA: TGCGCCAGCAGCCAAGATGGGACAGTAGCCAAAAACATTCAGTACTTC

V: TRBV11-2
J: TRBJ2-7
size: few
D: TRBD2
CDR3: CASSQGLAKRGSYEQYF
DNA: TGTGCCAGCAGCCAGGGACTAGCGAAACGGGGATCCTACGAGCAGTACTTC

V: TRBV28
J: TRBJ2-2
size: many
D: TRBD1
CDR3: CASGVPFGQGTGELFF
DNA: TGTGCCAGCGGAGTTCCCTTCGGACAGGGGACCGGGGAGCTGTTTTTT

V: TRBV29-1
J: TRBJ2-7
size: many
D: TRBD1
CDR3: CSVELRGQPYEQYF
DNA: TGCAGCGTTGAATTGAGGGGGCAGCCCTACGAGCAGTACTTC

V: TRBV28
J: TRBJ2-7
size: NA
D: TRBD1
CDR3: CASSQAGTASDEQYF
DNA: TGTGCCAGCAGCCAAGCCGGGACAGCTTCCGACGAGCAGTACTTC

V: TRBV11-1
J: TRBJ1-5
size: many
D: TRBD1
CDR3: CASSKTTGTGGNQPQHF
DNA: TGTGCCAGCAGTAAAACCACCGGGACAGGGGGCAATCAGCCCCAGCATTTT

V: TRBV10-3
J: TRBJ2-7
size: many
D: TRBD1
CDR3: CAISDPGQGDSYEQYF
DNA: TGTGCCATCAGTGACCCAGGACAGGGAGACTCCTACGAGCAGTACTTC

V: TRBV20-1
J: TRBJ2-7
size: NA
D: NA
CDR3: CSARGDGSLSYEQYF
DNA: TGCAGTGCTAGAGGGGACGGATCGCTCTCCTACGAGCAGTACTTC

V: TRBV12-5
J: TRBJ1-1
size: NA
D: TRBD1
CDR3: CASGPGQFEAFF
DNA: TGTGCTAGTGGTCCGGGACAGTTTGAAGCTTTCTTT

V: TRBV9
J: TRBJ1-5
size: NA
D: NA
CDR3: CASSVGQGQEPQHF
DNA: TGTGCCAGCAGCGTAGGGCAGGGGCAGGAGCCCCAGCATTTT

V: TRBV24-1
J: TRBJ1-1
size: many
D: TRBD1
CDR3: CATTRRVGQQSNTEAFF
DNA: TGTGCCACCACCCGCCGGGTGGGACAGCAGTCGAACACTGAAGCTTTCTTT

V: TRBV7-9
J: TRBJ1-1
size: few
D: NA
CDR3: CASSYTDNTEAFF
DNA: TGTGCCAGCAGCTATACAGACAACACTGAAGCTTTCTTT

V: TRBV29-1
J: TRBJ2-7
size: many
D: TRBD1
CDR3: CSASLGGTGYEQYF
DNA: TGCAGCGCCAGCTTAGGTGGGACAGGCTACGAGCAGTACTTC